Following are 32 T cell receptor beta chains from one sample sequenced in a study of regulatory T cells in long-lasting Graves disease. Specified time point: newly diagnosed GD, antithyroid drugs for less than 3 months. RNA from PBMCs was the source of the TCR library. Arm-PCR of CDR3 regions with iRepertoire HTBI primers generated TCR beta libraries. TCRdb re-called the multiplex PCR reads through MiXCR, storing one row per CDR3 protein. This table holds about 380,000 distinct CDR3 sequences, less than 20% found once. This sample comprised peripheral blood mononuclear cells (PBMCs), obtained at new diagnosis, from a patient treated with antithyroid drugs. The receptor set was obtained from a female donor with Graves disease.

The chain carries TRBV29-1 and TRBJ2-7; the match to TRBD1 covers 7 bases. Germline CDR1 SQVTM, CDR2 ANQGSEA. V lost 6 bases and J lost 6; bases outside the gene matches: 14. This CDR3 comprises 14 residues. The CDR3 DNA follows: TGCAGCGTACTACGGGACAGTTCAATTGGCGAGCAGTACTTC. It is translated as CSVLRDSSIGEQYF.

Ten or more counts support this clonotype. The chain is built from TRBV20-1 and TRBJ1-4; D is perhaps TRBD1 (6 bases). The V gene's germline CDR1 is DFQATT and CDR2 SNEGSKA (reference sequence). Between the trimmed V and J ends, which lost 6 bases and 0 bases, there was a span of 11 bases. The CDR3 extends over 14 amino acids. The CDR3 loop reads CSAQTGSTNEKLFF. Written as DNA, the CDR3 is TGCAGTGCCCAGACAGGATCAACTAATGAAAAACTGTTTTTT.

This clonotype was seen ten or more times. CDR3 nucleotides: TGCGCCAGCAGCTTGATGTTCGGGGATACGCAGTATTTT. This encodes CASSLMFGDTQYF. V usage is TRBV5-1 and J usage is TRBJ2-3, with no clear D. The CDR3 sequence is 13 residues long. CDR1 is SGHRS, CDR2 YFSETQ, per germline. Trimming took 1 base from V and 6 from J, leaving 9 bases between them.

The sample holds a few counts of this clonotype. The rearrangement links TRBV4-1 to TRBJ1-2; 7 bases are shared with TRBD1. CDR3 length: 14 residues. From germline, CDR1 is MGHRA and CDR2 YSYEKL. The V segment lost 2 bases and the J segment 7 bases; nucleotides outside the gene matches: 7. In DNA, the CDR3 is TGCGCCAGCAGCCAAATCGGCAGGGGGGGTGGCTACACCTTC. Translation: CASSQIGRGGGYTF.

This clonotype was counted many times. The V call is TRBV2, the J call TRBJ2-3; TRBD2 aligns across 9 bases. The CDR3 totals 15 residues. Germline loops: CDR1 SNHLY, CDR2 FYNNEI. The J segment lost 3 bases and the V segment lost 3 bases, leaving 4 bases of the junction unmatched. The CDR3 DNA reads TGTGCCAGCAGTGATCTAGCGGGGAGGACAGATACGCAGTATTTT. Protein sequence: CASSDLAGRTDTQYF.

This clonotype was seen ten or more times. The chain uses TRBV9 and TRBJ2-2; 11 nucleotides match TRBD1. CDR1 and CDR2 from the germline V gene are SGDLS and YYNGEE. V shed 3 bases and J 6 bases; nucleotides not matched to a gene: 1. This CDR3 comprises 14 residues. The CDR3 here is CASSGDRGAGELFF. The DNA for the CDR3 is TGTGCCAGCAGCGGGGACAGGGGGGCCGGGGAGCTGTTTTTT.

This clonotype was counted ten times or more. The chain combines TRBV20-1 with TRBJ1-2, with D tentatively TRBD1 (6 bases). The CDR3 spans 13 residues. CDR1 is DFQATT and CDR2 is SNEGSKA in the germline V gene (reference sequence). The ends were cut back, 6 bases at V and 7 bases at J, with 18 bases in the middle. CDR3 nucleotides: TGCAGTGCCAATCCATCCGGGGGCGGTGGCTACACCTTC. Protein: CSANPSGGGGYTF.

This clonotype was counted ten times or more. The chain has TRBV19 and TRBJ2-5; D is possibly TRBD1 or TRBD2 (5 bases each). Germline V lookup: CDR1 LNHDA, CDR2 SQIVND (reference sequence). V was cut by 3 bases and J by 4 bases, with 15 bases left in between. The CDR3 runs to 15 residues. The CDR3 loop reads CASSMRGREGETQYF. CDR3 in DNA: TGTGCCAGTAGTATGAGGGGACGCGAAGGAGAGACCCAGTACTTC.

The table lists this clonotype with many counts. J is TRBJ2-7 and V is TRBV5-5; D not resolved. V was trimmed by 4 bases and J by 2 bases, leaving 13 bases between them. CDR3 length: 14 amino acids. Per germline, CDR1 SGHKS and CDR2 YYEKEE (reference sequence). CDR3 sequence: CASSINYLTYEQYF. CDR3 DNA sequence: TGTGCCAGCAGCATTAACTACCTAACCTACGAGCAGTACTTC.

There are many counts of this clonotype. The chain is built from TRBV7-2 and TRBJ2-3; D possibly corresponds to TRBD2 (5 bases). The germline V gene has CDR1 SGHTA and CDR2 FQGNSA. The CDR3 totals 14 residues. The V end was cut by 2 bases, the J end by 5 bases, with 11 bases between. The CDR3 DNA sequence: TGTGCCAGCAGCTTATCCCTAGCTAGAGATACGCAGTATTTT. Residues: CASSLSLARDTQYF.

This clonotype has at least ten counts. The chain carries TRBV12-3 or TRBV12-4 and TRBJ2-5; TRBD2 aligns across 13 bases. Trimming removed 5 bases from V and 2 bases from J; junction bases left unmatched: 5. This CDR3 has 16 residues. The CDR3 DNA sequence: TGTGCCAGCAGTCGAAAACTAGCGGGGGGGCAAGAGACCCAGTACTTC. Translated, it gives CASSRKLAGGQETQYF.

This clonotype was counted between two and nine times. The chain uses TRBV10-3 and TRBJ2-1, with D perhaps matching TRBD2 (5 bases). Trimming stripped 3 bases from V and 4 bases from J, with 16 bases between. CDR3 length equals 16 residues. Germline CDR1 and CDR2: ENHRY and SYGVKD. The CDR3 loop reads CAISDVGLHPYNEQFF. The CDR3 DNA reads TGTGCCATCAGTGACGTAGGACTTCACCCTTACAATGAGCAGTTCTTC.

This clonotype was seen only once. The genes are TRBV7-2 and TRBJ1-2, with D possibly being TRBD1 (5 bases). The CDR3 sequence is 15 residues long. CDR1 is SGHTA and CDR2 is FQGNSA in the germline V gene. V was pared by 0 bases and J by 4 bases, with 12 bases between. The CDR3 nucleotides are TGTGCCAGCAGCTTAGCCCCTGACAGATCCTATGGCTACACCTTC. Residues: CASSLAPDRSYGYTF.

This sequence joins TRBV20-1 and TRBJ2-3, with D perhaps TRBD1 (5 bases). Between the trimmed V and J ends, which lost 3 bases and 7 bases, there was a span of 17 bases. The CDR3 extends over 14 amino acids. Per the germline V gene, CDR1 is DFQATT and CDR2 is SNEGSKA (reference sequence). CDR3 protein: CSASPGAVGYTQYF. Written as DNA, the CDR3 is TGCAGTGCTAGTCCTGGGGCCGTGGGATATACGCAGTATTTT.

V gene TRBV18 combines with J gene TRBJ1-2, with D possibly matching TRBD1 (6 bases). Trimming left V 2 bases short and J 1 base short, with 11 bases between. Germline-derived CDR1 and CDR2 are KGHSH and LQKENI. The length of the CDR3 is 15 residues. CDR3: CASSPGQRGNYGYTF. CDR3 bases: TGTGCCAGCTCACCAGGACAGCGGGGTAACTATGGCTACACCTTC.

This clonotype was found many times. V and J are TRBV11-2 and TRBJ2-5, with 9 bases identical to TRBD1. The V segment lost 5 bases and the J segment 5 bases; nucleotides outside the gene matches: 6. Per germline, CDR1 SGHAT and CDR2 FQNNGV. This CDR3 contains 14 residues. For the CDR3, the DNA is TGTGCCAGCAGCCGGACAGGGGAGATGGAGACCCAGTACTTC. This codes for CASSRTGEMETQYF.

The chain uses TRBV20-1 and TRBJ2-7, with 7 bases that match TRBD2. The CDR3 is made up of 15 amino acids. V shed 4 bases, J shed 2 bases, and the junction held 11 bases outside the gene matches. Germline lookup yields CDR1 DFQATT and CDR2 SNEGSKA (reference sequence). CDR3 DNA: TGCAGTGCTATTAACCCGGGAGGCAGGGCCTACGAGCAGTACTTC. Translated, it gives CSAINPGGRAYEQYF.

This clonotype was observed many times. CDR3 loop: CASSSRTGDNEQFF. DNA for the CDR3: TGCGCCAGCAGCTCTAGGACAGGGGACAATGAGCAGTTCTTC. The V gene is TRBV5-1, the J gene TRBJ2-1, with 9 positions matching TRBD1. The CDR3 is 14 residues long. Germline V gives CDR1 SGHRS, CDR2 YFSETQ. The trim removed 3 bases at V and 5 bases at J, leaving 3 bases unmatched.

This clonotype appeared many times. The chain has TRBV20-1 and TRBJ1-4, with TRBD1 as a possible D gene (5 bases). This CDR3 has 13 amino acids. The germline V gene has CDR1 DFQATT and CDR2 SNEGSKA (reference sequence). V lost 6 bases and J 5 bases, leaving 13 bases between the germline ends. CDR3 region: CSAAGAVNEKLFF. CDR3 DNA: TGCAGTGCCGCCGGGGCCGTGAATGAAAAACTGTTTTTT.

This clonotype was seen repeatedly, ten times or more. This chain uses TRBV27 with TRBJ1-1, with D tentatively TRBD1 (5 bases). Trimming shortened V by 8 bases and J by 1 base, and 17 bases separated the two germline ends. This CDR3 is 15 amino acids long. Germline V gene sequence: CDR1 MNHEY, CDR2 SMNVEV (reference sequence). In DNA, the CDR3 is TGTGCCAGCCGATTACCCGGGACGGGGAACACTGAAGCTTTCTTT. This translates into CASRLPGTGNTEAFF.

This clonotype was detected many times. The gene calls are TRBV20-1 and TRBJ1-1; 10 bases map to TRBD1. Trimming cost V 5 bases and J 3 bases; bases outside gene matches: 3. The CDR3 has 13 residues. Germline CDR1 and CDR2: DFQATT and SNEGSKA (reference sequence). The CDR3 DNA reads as TGCAGTGCTTCGGACAGGGGGTACACTGAAGCTTTCTTT. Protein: CSASDRGYTEAFF.

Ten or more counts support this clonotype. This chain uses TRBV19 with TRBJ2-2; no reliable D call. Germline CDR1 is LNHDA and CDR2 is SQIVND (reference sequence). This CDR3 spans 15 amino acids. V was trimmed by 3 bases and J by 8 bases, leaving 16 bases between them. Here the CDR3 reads CASSMVVLGAGELFF. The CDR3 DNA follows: TGTGCCAGTAGTATGGTGGTTCTTGGCGCTGGGGAGCTGTTTTTT. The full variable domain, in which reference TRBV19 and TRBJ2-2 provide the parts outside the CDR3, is DGGITQSPKYLFRKEGQNVTLSCEQNLNHDAMYWYRQDPGQGLRLIYYSQIVNDFQKGDIAEGYSVSREKKESFPLTVTSAQKNPTAFYLCASSMVVLGAGELFFGEGSRLTVL.

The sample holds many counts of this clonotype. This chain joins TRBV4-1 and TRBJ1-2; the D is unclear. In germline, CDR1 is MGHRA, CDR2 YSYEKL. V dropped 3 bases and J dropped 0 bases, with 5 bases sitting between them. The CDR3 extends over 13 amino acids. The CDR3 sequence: CASSHGSNYGYTF. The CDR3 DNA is TGCGCCAGCAGCCACGGATCTAACTATGGCTACACCTTC.

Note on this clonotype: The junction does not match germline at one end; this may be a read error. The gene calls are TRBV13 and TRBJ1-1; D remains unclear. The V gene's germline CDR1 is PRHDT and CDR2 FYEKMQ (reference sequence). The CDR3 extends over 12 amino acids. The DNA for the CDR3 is TGTACCAGCAGCTTTCGGGGAGATGAAGCTTTCTTT. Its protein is CTSSFRGDEAFF.

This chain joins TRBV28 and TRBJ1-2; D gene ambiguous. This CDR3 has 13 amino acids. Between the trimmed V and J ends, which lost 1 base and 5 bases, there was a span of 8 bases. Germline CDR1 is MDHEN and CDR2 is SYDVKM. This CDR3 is CASSLSSQYGYTF. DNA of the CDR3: TGTGCCAGCAGTTTATCCAGTCAGTATGGCTACACCTTC.

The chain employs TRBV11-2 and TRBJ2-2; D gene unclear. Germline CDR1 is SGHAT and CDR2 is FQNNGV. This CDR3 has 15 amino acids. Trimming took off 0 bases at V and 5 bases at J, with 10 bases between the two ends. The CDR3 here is CASSLEYAATGELFF. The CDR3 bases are TGTGCCAGCAGCTTAGAATACGCCGCGACCGGGGAGCTGTTTTTT.

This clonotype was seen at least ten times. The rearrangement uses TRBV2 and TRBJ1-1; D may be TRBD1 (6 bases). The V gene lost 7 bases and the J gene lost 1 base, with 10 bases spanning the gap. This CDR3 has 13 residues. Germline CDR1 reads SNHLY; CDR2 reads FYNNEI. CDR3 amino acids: CASNKQGNTEAFF. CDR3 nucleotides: TGTGCCAGCAATAAACAGGGGAACACTGAAGCTTTCTTT.

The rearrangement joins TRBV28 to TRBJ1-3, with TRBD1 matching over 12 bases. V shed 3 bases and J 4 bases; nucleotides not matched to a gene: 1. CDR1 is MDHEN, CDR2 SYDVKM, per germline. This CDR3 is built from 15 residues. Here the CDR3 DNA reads TGTGCCAGCAGTTTTGGGACAGGGGGCGGAAACACCATATATTTT. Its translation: CASSFGTGGGNTIYF.

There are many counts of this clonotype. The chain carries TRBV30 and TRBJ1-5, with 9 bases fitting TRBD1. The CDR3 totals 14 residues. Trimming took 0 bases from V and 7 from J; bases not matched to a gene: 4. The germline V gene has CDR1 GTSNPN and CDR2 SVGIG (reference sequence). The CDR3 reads CAWSVGTGTQPQHF. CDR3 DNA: TGTGCCTGGAGTGTTGGGACAGGGACGCAGCCCCAGCATTTT.

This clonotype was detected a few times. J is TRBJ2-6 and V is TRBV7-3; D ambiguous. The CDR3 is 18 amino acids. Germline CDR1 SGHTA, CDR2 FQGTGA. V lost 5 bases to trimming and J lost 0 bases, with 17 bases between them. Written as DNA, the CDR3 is TGTGCCAGCAGCCTCGACGGCCGGTTACACTCTGGGGCCAACGTCCTGACTTTC. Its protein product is CASSLDGRLHSGANVLTF.

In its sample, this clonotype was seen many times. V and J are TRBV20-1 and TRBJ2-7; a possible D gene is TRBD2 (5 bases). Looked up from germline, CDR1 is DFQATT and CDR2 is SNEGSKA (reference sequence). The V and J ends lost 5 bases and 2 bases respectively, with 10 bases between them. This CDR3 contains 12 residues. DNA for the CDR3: TGCAGTGCTCTAGCCTCCACCTACGAGCAGTACTTC. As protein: CSALASTYEQYF.

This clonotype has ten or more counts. The CDR3, as DNA: TGTGCCAGCAGCGCAGGACTAGCGGGGAGACAAGAGACCCAGTACTTC. Translation: CASSAGLAGRQETQYF. The chain combines TRBV7-3 with TRBJ2-5; TRBD2 matches 12 bases. The CDR3 totals 16 residues. Germline V lookup: CDR1 SGHTA, CDR2 FQGTGA. V gave up 5 bases and J gave up 2 bases; unmatched junction bases: 6.